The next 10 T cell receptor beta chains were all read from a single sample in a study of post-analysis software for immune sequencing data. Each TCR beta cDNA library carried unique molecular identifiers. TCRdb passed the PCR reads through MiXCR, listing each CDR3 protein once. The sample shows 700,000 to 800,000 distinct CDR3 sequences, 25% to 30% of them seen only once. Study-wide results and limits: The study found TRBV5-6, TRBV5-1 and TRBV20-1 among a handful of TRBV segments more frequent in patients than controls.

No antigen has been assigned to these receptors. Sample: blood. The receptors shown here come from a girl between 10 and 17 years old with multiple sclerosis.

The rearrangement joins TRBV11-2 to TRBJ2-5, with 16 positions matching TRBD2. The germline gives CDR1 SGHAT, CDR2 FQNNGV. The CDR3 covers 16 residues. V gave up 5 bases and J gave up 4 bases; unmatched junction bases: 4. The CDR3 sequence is CASSQGTSGRGETQYF. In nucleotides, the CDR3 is TGTGCCAGCAGCCAGGGGACTAGCGGGAGGGGAGAGACCCAGTACTTC.

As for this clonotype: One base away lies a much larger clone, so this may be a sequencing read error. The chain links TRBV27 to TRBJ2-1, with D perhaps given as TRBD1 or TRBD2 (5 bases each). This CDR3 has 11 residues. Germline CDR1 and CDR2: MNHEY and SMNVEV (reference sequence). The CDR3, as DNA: TGTGTCAGCATGAGGGGACCTGAGCAGTTCTTC. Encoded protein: CVSMRGPEQFF.

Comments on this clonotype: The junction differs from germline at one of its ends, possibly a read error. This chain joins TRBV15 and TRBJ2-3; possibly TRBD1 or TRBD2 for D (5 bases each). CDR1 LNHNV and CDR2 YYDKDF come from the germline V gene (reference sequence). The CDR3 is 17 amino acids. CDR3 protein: CASSSRAGGTSTDTQYF. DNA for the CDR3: TGTGCCTCCAGCTCCCGTGCGGGTGGGACGAGCACAGATACGCAGTATTTT. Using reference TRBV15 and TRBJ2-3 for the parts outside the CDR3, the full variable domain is DAMVIQNPRYQVTQFGKPVTLSCSQTLNHNVMYWYQQKSSQAPKLLFHYYDKDFNNEADTPDNFQSRRPNTSFCFLDIRSPGLGDTAMYLCASSSRAGGTSTDTQYFGPGTRLTVL.

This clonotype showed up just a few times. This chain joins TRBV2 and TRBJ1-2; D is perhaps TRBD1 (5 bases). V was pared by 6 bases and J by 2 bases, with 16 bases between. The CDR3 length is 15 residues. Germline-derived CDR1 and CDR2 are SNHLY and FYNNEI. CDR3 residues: CASSAGHGDNYGYTF. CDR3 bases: TGTGCCAGCAGCGCAGGTCACGGGGACAACTATGGCTACACCTTC.

CDR3 sequence reads: CSAGRRGGNQPQHF. CDR3 nucleotide sequence: TGCAGTGCTGGCCGGAGGGGTGGCAATCAGCCCCAGCATTTT. The genes are TRBV20-1 and TRBJ1-5; a possible D gene is TRBD1 (5 bases). Deletions cut 5 bases from V and 2 bases from J, with 13 bases between. This CDR3 is built from 14 residues. Germline assignment: CDR1 DFQATT and CDR2 SNEGSKA (reference sequence).

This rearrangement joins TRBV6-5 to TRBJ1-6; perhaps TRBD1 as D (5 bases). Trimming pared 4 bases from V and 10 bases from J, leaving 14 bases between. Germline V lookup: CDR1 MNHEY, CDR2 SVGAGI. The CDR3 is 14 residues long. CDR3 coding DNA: TGTGCCAGCAGTTTCCGGGGGAAAGGATCACCCCTCCACTTT. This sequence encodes CASSFRGKGSPLHF.

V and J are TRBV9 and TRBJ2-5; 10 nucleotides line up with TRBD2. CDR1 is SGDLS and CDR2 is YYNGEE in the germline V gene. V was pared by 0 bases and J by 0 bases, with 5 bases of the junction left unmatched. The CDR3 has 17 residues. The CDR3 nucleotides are TGTGCCAGCAGCGTAGCTGAGCGGGGGGGCCACCAAGAGACCCAGTACTTC. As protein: CASSVAERGGHQETQYF.

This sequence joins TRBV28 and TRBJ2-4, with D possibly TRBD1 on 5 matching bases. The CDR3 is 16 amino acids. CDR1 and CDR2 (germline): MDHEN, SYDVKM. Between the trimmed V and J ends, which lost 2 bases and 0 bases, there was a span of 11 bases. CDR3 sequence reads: CASSLQGLLAKNIQYF. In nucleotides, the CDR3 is TGTGCCAGCAGTTTACAGGGCCTACTAGCCAAAAACATTCAGTACTTC.

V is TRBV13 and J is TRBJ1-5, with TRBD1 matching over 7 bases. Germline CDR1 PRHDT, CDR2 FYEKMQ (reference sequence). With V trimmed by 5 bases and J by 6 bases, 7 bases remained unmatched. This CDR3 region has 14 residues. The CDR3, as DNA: TGTGCCAGCAGCATGACAGGGCACGGTCAGCCCCAGCATTTT. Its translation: CASSMTGHGQPQHF.

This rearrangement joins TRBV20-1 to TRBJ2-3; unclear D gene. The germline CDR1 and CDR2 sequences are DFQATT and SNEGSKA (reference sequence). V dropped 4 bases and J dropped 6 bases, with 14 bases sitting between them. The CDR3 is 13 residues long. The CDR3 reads CSAIWLDQDTQYF. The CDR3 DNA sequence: TGCAGTGCTATCTGGCTGGACCAGGATACGCAGTATTTT.